The sequence of this T cell receptor beta chain was determined in a study of cytomegalovirus exposure and HLA in healthy donors. PCR employed 60 Vbeta and 13 Jbeta primers. TCRdb's copy holds only in-frame clones and misses some; the assay was immunoSEQ multiplex PCR. The sample consists of 150,000 to 200,000 clones, approximately 84% of them appearing once. Worth noting for this clone: Its antigen is currently unknown.

Whole-study findings and limits: High sensitivity and specificity were reportedly achieved when the classifier diagnosed cytomegalovirus status.

V lost 7 bases to trimming and J lost 4 bases, with 12 bases between them. The CDR3 is 13 amino acids. CDR1 is SGHTA, CDR2 FQGNSA, per germline. The clonotype comes from a woman aged 45-65 years in good health and CMV-seropositive. The specimen was PBMCs. This chain uses TRBV7-2 with TRBJ2-3; D is unclear. The CDR3 here is CASKRSTPDTQYF. Written as DNA, the CDR3 is TGTGCCAGCAAACGCTCGACTCCAGATACGCAGTATTTT.